This section outlines one TCR beta chain sequence together with its context. No antigen is known for it. The source of the sample is a study of CD8 T cells in ankylosing spondylitis. Unmatched junction bases numbered 4, after V lost 3 bases and J lost 2 bases. CDR1 is SNHLY, CDR2 FYNNEI, per germline. The CDR3 loop spans 15 amino acids. Findings of the study overall: In synovial fluid and blood from reactive arthritis, some motif variants were previously reported. Among TCR beta sequences, a motif of several highly homologous variants appeared characteristic of ankylosing spondylitis blood. Disease-linked clones had a CD8+ phenotype and relatively low frequency in peripheral blood.

In making TCR beta libraries, quantitative 5'-RACE with molecular barcodes was used. One entry per CDR3 protein results from TCRdb running MiXCR on the 5' RACE reads. The sample records about 220,000 distinct CDR3 sequences, around 20% being singletons. Input material: blood, either unsorted or a sorted T cell fraction (not recorded which). The chain combines TRBV2 with TRBJ2-1; 7 positions agree with TRBD2. The clonotype comes from a male donor with ankylosing spondylitis. DNA for the CDR3: TGTGCCAGCAGTGATCTTGCGGGGGCCTACAATGAGCAGTTCTTC. Amino acids: CASSDLAGAYNEQFF. The full variable domain, with the rest looked up from reference TRBV2 and TRBJ2-1, is EPEVTQTPSHQVTQMGQEVILRCVPISNHLYFYWYRQILGQKVEFLVSFYNNEISEKSEIFDDQFSVERPDGSNFTLKIRSTKLEDSAMYFCASSDLAGAYNEQFFGPGTRLTVL.